This TCR beta chain was sequenced in a study of blood T cell repertoires in COVID-19. Trimming took 4 bases from V and 6 from J, leaving 10 bases between them. The CDR3 is 12 residues long. Profiled with immunoSEQ multiplex PCR; TCRdb holds only in-frame clones, not every one. The data contain some 73,000 clones, 84% of them singletons. Sequencing was performed on peripheral blood. The sequence was obtained from a human donor in a cohort sampled during active COVID-19. The chain uses TRBV12-3 or TRBV12-4 and TRBJ2-7; D possibly corresponds to TRBD2 (6 bases). CDR3 sequence reads: CASSYMEGEQYF. DNA for the CDR3: TGTGCCAGCAGTTACATGGAGGGCGAGCAGTACTTC.